The text below deals with one T cell receptor beta chain. The entry originates in a study of T cell changes during pregnancy in multiple sclerosis. Libraries were prepared by immunoSEQ multiplex PCR; TCRdb keeps only in-frame clonotypes and omits some of them. This sample has about 67,000 clones, with roughly 92% found just once. The V end was cut by 3 bases, the J end by 5 bases, with 25 bases between. The CDR3 spans 19 residues. Germline V gives CDR1 MDHEN, CDR2 SYDVKM. V gene TRBV28 combines with J gene TRBJ2-2, with D possibly matching TRBD2 (5 bases). The source of this sequence is a female donor in good health, enrolled as a control in a pregnancy study. The specimen was peripheral blood, collected in the first trimester of pregnancy. As DNA, the CDR3 is TGTGCCAGCAGTTTCCATTTTGGGAGACAAGGGCATGGGACCGGGGAGCTGTTTTTT. Its translation: CASSFHFGRQGHGTGELFF.